Following are 10 T cell receptor beta chains from one sample sequenced in a study of cytomegalovirus exposure and HLA in healthy donors. PCR primers comprised 60 Vbeta and 13 Jbeta primers. Clones were read by immunoSEQ multiplex PCR, and TCRdb kept only the in-frame ones, dropping some. The data contain about 170,000 clones, roughly 80% of them singletons. Sequenced sample: PBMCs. Every receptor here comes from a male donor in good health and CMV-seronegative.

This rearrangement joins TRBV18 to TRBJ1-3; tentatively, D is TRBD1 (6 bases). Germline CDR1 KGHSH, CDR2 LQKENI. The CDR3 loop spans 15 amino acids. Between the trimmed V and J ends, which lost 2 bases and 8 bases, there was a span of 16 bases. The CDR3 protein is CASSPSGGASYTIYF. The CDR3 DNA reads as TGTGCCAGCTCACCAAGCGGGGGCGCTTCCTACACCATATATTTT.

V gene TRBV5-1 combines with J gene TRBJ2-7, with 7 bases that match TRBD1. The CDR3 is 14 amino acids. Germline-derived CDR1 and CDR2 are SGHRS and YFSETQ. V dropped 4 bases and J dropped 6; count of bases not matched to a gene: 10. CDR3: CASSATPGTAEQYF. The CDR3 DNA reads as TGCGCCAGCAGCGCAACCCCCGGGACAGCCGAGCAGTACTTC. Full variable domain (outside the CDR3, taken from reference TRBV5-1 and TRBJ2-7): KAGVTQTPRYLIKTRGQQVTLSCSPISGHRSVSWYQQTPGQGLQFLFEYFSETQRNKGNFPGRFSGRQFSNSRSEMNVSTLELGDSALYLCASSATPGTAEQYFGPGTRLTVT.

This rearrangement joins TRBV4-1 to TRBJ2-1; 16 bases line up with TRBD2. Germline CDR1 and CDR2: MGHRA and YSYEKL. V dropped 0 bases and J dropped 5; count of bases not matched to a gene: 4. The CDR3 spans 18 residues. The CDR3 DNA sequence: TGCGCCAGCAGCCAAGACGGGACTAGCGGGGGGGGTGACAATGAGCAGTTCTTC. Translated, it gives CASSQDGTSGGGDNEQFF.

CDR3 sequence reads: CASSLGGRRNQPQHF. CDR3 nucleotide sequence: TGTGCCAGCAGCTTGGGGGGGCGCCGCAATCAGCCCCAGCATTTT. The rearrangement joins TRBV5-5 to TRBJ1-5; maybe TRBD1 (6 bases). The CDR3 contains 15 residues. Looked up from germline, CDR1 is SGHKS and CDR2 is YYEKEE (reference sequence). V was pared by 0 bases and J by 2 bases, with 9 bases between. Full variable domain (missing parts from reference TRBV5-5 and TRBJ1-5): DAGVTQSPTHLIKTRGQQVTLRCSPISGHKSVSWYQQVLGQGPQFIFQYYEKEERGRGNFPDRFSARQFPNYSSELNVNALLLGDSALYLCASSLGGRRNQPQHFGDGTRLSIL.

This clone was counted a single time. The chain has TRBV18 and TRBJ1-2, with TRBD1 identical over 7 bases. CDR1 KGHSH and CDR2 LQKENI come from the germline V gene. Germline trimming cut 3 bases from V and 4 bases from J; bases unmatched to any gene: 8. The length of the CDR3 is 15 residues. The CDR3 reads CASSPTGQDPYGYTF. CDR3 DNA: TGTGCCAGCTCACCGACCGGACAGGACCCCTATGGCTACACCTTC.

The chain combines TRBV5-1 with TRBJ2-7; D may be TRBD2 (6 bases). The V gene's germline CDR1 is SGHRS and CDR2 YFSETQ. The CDR3 extends over 16 amino acids. Trimming shortened V by 0 bases and J by 4 bases, and 17 bases separated the two germline ends. The CDR3 sequence: CASSLAPGRQGYEQYF. As DNA, the CDR3 is TGCGCCAGCAGCTTGGCCCCTGGGAGGCAGGGATACGAGCAGTACTTC. Looking up the rest from reference TRBV5-1 and TRBJ2-7 gives the full variable domain: KAGVTQTPRYLIKTRGQQVTLSCSPISGHRSVSWYQQTPGQGLQFLFEYFSETQRNKGNFPGRFSGRQFSNSRSEMNVSTLELGDSALYLCASSLAPGRQGYEQYFGPGTRLTVT.

The rearrangement links TRBV7-8 to TRBJ2-2, with D possibly being TRBD1 (6 bases). Trimming left V 0 bases short and J 4 bases short, with 12 bases between. This CDR3 region has 16 residues. Germline CDR1 reads SGHVS; CDR2 reads FQNEAQ. Written as DNA, the CDR3 is TGTGCCAGCAGCTTAGCTACAGGGTCGCGCACCGGGGAGCTGTTTTTT. It specifies CASSLATGSRTGELFF.

The chain combines TRBV6-1 with TRBJ2-1; D possibly corresponds to TRBD2 (6 bases). This CDR3 comprises 13 residues. The V gene's germline CDR1 is MNHNS and CDR2 SASEGT. V shed 6 bases and J shed 5 bases, with 11 bases lying between them. CDR3 nucleotide sequence: TGTGCCAGCAGGGGGACTGGGCACAATGAGCAGTTCTTC. Residues: CASRGTGHNEQFF.

V and J are TRBV7-2 and TRBJ2-1; 9 bases are shared with TRBD1. The CDR3 sequence is 15 residues long. Germline CDR1 and CDR2: SGHTA and FQGNSA. J lost 5 bases, V lost 5 bases, and 7 bases had no gene match. The CDR3 bases are TGTGCCAGCAGCATACAGGGGGCGATGGACAATGAGCAGTTCTTC. As protein: CASSIQGAMDNEQFF.

J is TRBJ2-1 and V is TRBV10-1; 13 bases are shared with TRBD2. This CDR3 is built from 17 residues. Trimming took 4 bases from V and 0 from J; bases not matched to a gene: 3. Germline V gene data show CDR1 as WNHNN and CDR2 as SYGVQD (reference sequence). The CDR3 DNA is TGCGCCAGCAGTGGTAGGACTAGCGGGGGCTCCTACAATGAGCAGTTCTTC. Its protein product is CASSGRTSGGSYNEQFF.